Shown below are 18 T cell receptor beta chains from a single sample sequenced in a study of blood T cell repertoires in COVID-19. The method was immunoSEQ multiplex PCR; TCRdb's version includes in-frame clones alone and lacks a portion of them. The sample holds 120,000 to 150,000 clones, 75% to 85% seen once. The sequencing input was peripheral blood. The receptors stem from a human donor with acute or convalescent COVID-19. The donor label of this sample is uncertain.

This clone was detected only once. V and J are TRBV19 and TRBJ1-2; 8 bases map to TRBD1. Germline CDR1 and CDR2: LNHDA and SQIVND (reference sequence). V dropped 6 bases and J dropped 7; count of bases not matched to a gene: 10. The CDR3 has 14 residues. Here the CDR3 reads CASREDGRGLGYTF. The CDR3 DNA reads as TGTGCCAGTAGGGAAGACGGCAGGGGGCTTGGCTACACCTTC.

The chain couples TRBV13 to TRBJ1-3; D uncertain. The germline CDR1 and CDR2 sequences are PRHDT and FYEKMQ (reference sequence). Deletions cut 2 bases from V and 4 bases from J, with 15 bases between. The CDR3 runs 16 residues. CDR3 amino acids: CASSLTLIQLGNTIYF. The CDR3 DNA follows: TGTGCCAGCAGCTTAACCCTAATACAGCTGGGAAACACCATATATTTT.

This clone has a single count. This chain joins TRBV5-1 and TRBJ2-1; D is perhaps TRBD1 (6 bases). Trimming stripped 3 bases from V and 4 bases from J, with 14 bases between. This CDR3 contains 15 residues. Germline V CDR1 and CDR2: SGHRS, YFSETQ. The chain's CDR3 is CASSSQGSVYNEQFF. The CDR3 region has the DNA TGCGCCAGCAGCTCACAGGGTAGTGTGTACAATGAGCAGTTCTTC.

The gene calls are TRBV5-6 and TRBJ2-3, with D perhaps matching TRBD2 (5 bases). CDR1 is SGHDT, CDR2 YYEEEE, per germline. CDR3 length equals 16 residues. The V end lost 1 base, the J end lost 0 bases, and 12 bases lay between the germline ends. This CDR3 is CASSLRKRISTDTQYF. CDR3 bases: TGTGCCAGCAGCTTGAGGAAGCGGATCAGCACAGATACGCAGTATTTT.

J is TRBJ2-7 and V is TRBV5-5; D is unclear. CDR1 SGHKS and CDR2 YYEKEE come from the germline V gene (reference sequence). With 0 bases removed from V and 3 bases from J, the gap between germline ends came to 10 bases. CDR3 length: 14 residues. The CDR3 DNA reads as TGTGCCAGCAGCTTGGAATCCACGGTCTACGAGCAGTACGTC. Its protein product is CASSLESTVYEQYV.

The gene calls are TRBV18 and TRBJ1-1; no firm D call. The V end was cut by 2 bases, the J end by 4 bases, with 8 bases between. Per germline, CDR1 KGHSH and CDR2 LQKENI. The length of the CDR3 is 13 residues. In DNA form, the CDR3 reads TGTGCCAGCTCACCAAAAGTTAGCACTGAAGCTTTCTTT. Encoded protein: CASSPKVSTEAFF.

CDR3 in DNA: TGTGCCACCAGCAGTGGGGACACCTCGAACACTGAAGCTTTCTTT. This encodes CATSSGDTSNTEAFF. The rearrangement uses TRBV15 and TRBJ1-1; D is possibly TRBD1 (6 bases). Deletions cut 3 bases from V and 1 base from J, with 12 bases between. The CDR3 loop spans 15 amino acids. Germline values: CDR1 LNHNV, CDR2 YYDKDF (reference sequence).

The rearrangement joins TRBV30 to TRBJ2-7; tentative D call: TRBD1 (7 bases). The V end lost 2 bases, the J end lost 3 bases, and 17 bases lay between the germline ends. The CDR3 runs to 15 residues. Germline CDR1 and CDR2: GTSNPN and SVGIG (reference sequence). The CDR3 protein is CAWSLGGTANYEQYF. CDR3 sequence (DNA): TGTGCCTGGAGTCTCGGCGGGACAGCTAACTACGAGCAGTACTTC. The whole variable domain, remainder taken from reference TRBV30 and TRBJ2-7, is SQTIHQWPATLVQPVGSPLSLECTVEGTSNPNLYWYRQAAGRGLQLLFYSVGIGQISSEVPQNLSASRPQDRQFILSSKKLLLSDSGFYLCAWSLGGTANYEQYFGPGTRLTVT.

The V gene is TRBV27, the J gene TRBJ2-7, with D maybe TRBD1 (5 bases). CDR3 length equals 15 residues. V shed 7 bases and J shed 2 bases, with 18 bases lying between them. The V gene's germline CDR1 is MNHEY and CDR2 SMNVEV (reference sequence). This CDR3 is CASKFGHSIPYEQYF. DNA for the CDR3: TGTGCCAGCAAATTCGGACACTCTATCCCCTACGAGCAGTACTTC.

The chain has TRBV19 and TRBJ2-1, with 12 bases fitting TRBD2. This CDR3 contains 15 residues. Trimming removed 7 bases from V and 7 bases from J; junction bases left unmatched: 8. Per the germline V gene, CDR1 is LNHDA and CDR2 is SQIVND (reference sequence). The CDR3 region is CASMAASGGGNEQFF. The CDR3, as DNA: TGTGCCAGTATGGCCGCTAGCGGGGGGGGAAATGAGCAGTTCTTC.

This rearrangement joins TRBV5-1 to TRBJ2-3; no reliable D call. Germline V CDR1 and CDR2: SGHRS, YFSETQ. The CDR3 has 11 amino acids. V lost 0 bases, J lost 7 bases, and 3 bases lay in between. CDR3 bases: TGCGCCAGCAGCTTGGGTAATACGCAGTATTTT. Its protein product is CASSLGNTQYF.

This clone was seen just once. The rearrangement links TRBV5-1 to TRBJ1-3; TRBD1 aligns across 9 bases. The CDR3 runs to 16 residues. Germline V gene data show CDR1 as SGHRS and CDR2 as YFSETQ. V shed 7 bases and J 0 bases; nucleotides not matched to a gene: 8. The CDR3, as DNA: TGCGCCAGCGGCCGGGACAGGGTAAACTCTGGAAACACCATATATTTT. It specifies CASGRDRVNSGNTIYF.

The rearrangement links TRBV7-2 to TRBJ1-1, with D hard to call. Trimming left V 1 base short and J 4 bases short, with 13 bases between. CDR1 is SGHTA and CDR2 is FQGNSA in the germline V gene. The CDR3 covers 15 residues. For the CDR3, the DNA is TGTGCCAGCAGCTTAGATCTGGCCCCAGGCACTGAAGCTTTCTTT. Amino acids: CASSLDLAPGTEAFF.

The CDR3 region has the DNA TGTGCCAGCAGCGTAGCCACCGGAGGGCAGTCCTATGGCTACACCTTC. This gives the protein CASSVATGGQSYGYTF. The rearrangement links TRBV9 to TRBJ1-2; no clear D gene. Trimming pared 0 bases from V and 4 bases from J, leaving 16 bases between. The CDR3 runs 16 residues. The V gene's germline CDR1 is SGDLS and CDR2 YYNGEE.

This clone was counted between two and nine times. The J gene is TRBJ1-1, the V gene TRBV3-1 (or the pseudogene TRBV3-2); TRBD1 is a possible D gene (6 bases). The CDR3 has 14 residues. Trimming shortened V by 6 bases and J by 1 base, and 12 bases separated the two germline ends. Germline V gives CDR1 LGHDT, CDR2 YNNKEL (reference sequence). The CDR3 DNA sequence: TGTGCCAGCAGGCTGCGGACAGCGAACACTGAAGCTTTCTTT. Translating it yields CASRLRTANTEAFF.

The V and J genes are TRBV4-2 and TRBJ2-7; D is perhaps TRBD2 (6 bases). The CDR3 is 13 amino acids. Germline lookup yields CDR1 LGHNA and CDR2 YNFKEQ. V was cut by 2 bases and J by 9 bases, with 14 bases left in between. CDR3 amino acids: CASSQRRGGGQYF. DNA for the CDR3: TGTGCCAGCAGCCAAAGGAGGGGTGGAGGGCAGTACTTC.

With regard to this clone: Additional DNA sequences in this sample encode the identical CDR3. The V call is TRBV7-9, the J call TRBJ1-2, with D perhaps TRBD1 (6 bases). The CDR3 has 13 residues. V gave up 5 bases and J gave up 4 bases, with 11 bases separating them. Germline loops: CDR1 SEHNR, CDR2 FQNEAQ (reference sequence). The CDR3 bases are TGTGCCAGCAGCCCCGGCAGGGGCTATGGCTACACCTTC. Protein sequence: CASSPGRGYGYTF.

The rearrangement uses TRBV10-3 and TRBJ1-2; D remains unclear. Germline CDR1 and CDR2: ENHRY and SYGVKD. Trimming removed 0 bases at V and 12 bases at J, with 11 bases between. CDR3 length equals 12 residues. The CDR3 sequence: CAISESQREHTF. In DNA, the CDR3 is TGTGCCATCAGTGAGTCCCAGAGGGAGCACACCTTC.